This T cell receptor beta chain originates from a study of identical twins. Trimming stripped 4 bases from V and 2 bases from J, with 10 bases between. This CDR3 spans 14 amino acids. Germline CDR1 and CDR2: SGHRS and YFSETQ. The authors used template switching to add a universal primer site and gave cDNA unique molecular identifiers. MiXCR, applied by TCRdb to the 5' RACE reads, yields one record per CDR3 protein. The sample contains just under 650,000 distinct CDR3 sequences, roughly 7.2% of which appear only once. These data are also associated with another study on yellow fever vaccine responses in identical twins.

This chain connects TRBV5-1 to TRBJ2-4, with unresolved D. The source material was PBMCs. This clonotype was obtained from a woman between 18 and 29 years old in good health. The CDR3 sequence is CASSPERTKNIQYF. CDR3 bases: TGCGCCAGCAGCCCGGAACGGACCAAAAACATTCAGTACTTC.